Following are 29 T cell receptor beta chains from one sample sequenced in a study of radiation and T cells in renal cell carcinoma. Using immunoSEQ multiplex PCR, the repertoire was profiled, and TCRdb retains in-frame clones only, with some absent. The sample records 19,000 or so clones, approximately 59% being singletons. As for treatment: treatment-naive control, cytoreductive nephrectomy. Material: tumor tissue, obtained from a patient whose treatment was nephrectomy without radiotherapy. The receptors shown here come from a man over 45 with renal cell carcinoma.

The chain is built from TRBV27 and TRBJ2-3, with TRBD2 matching over 7 bases. Germline CDR1 reads MNHEY; CDR2 reads SMNVEV (reference sequence). CDR3 size: 12 residues. V trimming: 3 bases; J trimming: 6 bases; junction bases outside the gene matches: 0. In DNA form, the CDR3 reads TGTGCCAGCAGTTTCGGGGGGGATACGCAGTATTTT. The encoded protein is CASSFGGDTQYF.

This clone was detected a few times. The chain couples TRBV7-6 to TRBJ2-3; D not certain. Per germline, CDR1 SGHVS and CDR2 FNYEAQ. V was cut by 5 bases and J by 2 bases, with 11 bases left in between. The CDR3 loop spans 14 amino acids. The CDR3 protein is CASSGSGSTDTQYF. The CDR3 nucleotides are TGTGCCAGCAGCGGATCGGGCTCCACAGATACGCAGTATTTT.

This clone has just a few counts. The V and J genes are TRBV27 and TRBJ1-1; D perhaps matches TRBD1 (5 bases). Trimming removed 5 bases at V and 5 bases at J, with 18 bases between. CDR1 is MNHEY, CDR2 SMNVEV, per germline (reference sequence). The CDR3 sequence is 15 residues long. CDR3 loop: CASSMGPLGTTEAFF. CDR3 sequence (DNA): TGTGCCAGCAGTATGGGACCTCTCGGGACGACTGAAGCTTTCTTT.

The chain employs TRBV6-6 and TRBJ1-1; tentative D call: TRBD1 (6 bases). The CDR3 has 14 amino acids. Germline V gene data show CDR1 as MNHNY and CDR2 as SVGAGI (reference sequence). The germline V and J ends were trimmed by 5 bases and 4 bases, with 14 bases remaining between them. CDR3 DNA: TGTGCCAGCAGTCCGGGGGGGGGCATCACTGAAGCTTTCTTT. Translation gives CASSPGGGITEAFF.

The chain uses TRBV28 and TRBJ2-3; weak D call: TRBD2 (5 bases). CDR3 length equals 14 residues. Germline V gene sequence: CDR1 MDHEN, CDR2 SYDVKM. The V end was cut by 8 bases, the J end by 4 bases, with 16 bases between. Written as DNA, the CDR3 is TGTGCCAGCGGTGGACCCGGGGTCCCAGATACGCAGTATTTT. This gives the protein CASGGPGVPDTQYF.

The chain is built from TRBV7-9 and TRBJ1-6; D is unclear. Germline V gives CDR1 SEHNR, CDR2 FQNEAQ (reference sequence). Trimming took off 3 bases at V and 9 bases at J, with 6 bases between the two ends. The CDR3 has 12 residues. CDR3 sequence (DNA): TGTGCCAGCAGCTTGGACGCTTCACCCCTCCACTTT. Translated: CASSLDASPLHF.

The chain joins TRBV18 to TRBJ1-2, with D perhaps matching TRBD1 (5 bases). This CDR3 comprises 13 residues. V was clipped by 3 bases and J by 8 bases, with 13 bases between them. Germline-derived CDR1 and CDR2 are KGHSH and LQKENI. The CDR3, as DNA: TGTGCCAGCTCACCCGGAACAGGTCAAGGCTACACCTTC. Encoded protein: CASSPGTGQGYTF.

This clone has just a few counts. The V call is TRBV2, the J call TRBJ2-5; 7 bases are shared with TRBD1. CDR1 and CDR2 (germline): SNHLY, FYNNEI. The CDR3 is 13 residues long. J lost 2 bases, V lost 6 bases, and 3 bases had no gene match. CDR3 residues: CASRGQPQETQYF. For the CDR3, the DNA is TGTGCCAGCAGGGGACAGCCACAAGAGACCCAGTACTTC.

This clone was seen a single time. The genes are TRBV6-1 and TRBJ1-1; unclear D gene. This CDR3 spans 12 amino acids. Germline V lookup: CDR1 MNHNS, CDR2 SASEGT. Trimming shortened V by 2 bases and J by 3 bases, and 4 bases separated the two germline ends. The CDR3 DNA is TGTGCCAGCAGTGAATGGGACACTGAAGCTTTCTTT. Its translation is CASSEWDTEAFF.

The V gene is TRBV9, the J gene TRBJ1-6; D call uncertain. The length of the CDR3 is 15 residues. The germline V and J ends were trimmed by 0 bases and 7 bases, with 11 bases remaining between them. The germline V gene has CDR1 SGDLS and CDR2 YYNGEE. CDR3 coding DNA: TGTGCCAGCAGCGTAGGGTTGGTGGGCAATTCACCCCTCCACTTT. It specifies CASSVGLVGNSPLHF.

The chain employs TRBV4-2 and TRBJ1-2; D remains ambiguous. The ends were cut back, 0 bases at V and 4 bases at J, with 12 bases in the middle. CDR1 and CDR2 (germline): LGHNA, YNFKEQ. The CDR3 runs to 15 residues. The CDR3: CASSQDPWAGYGYTF. The DNA of the CDR3 is TGTGCCAGCAGCCAAGATCCGTGGGCCGGCTATGGCTACACCTTC.

The chain couples TRBV5-4 to TRBJ2-1; D is uncertain. In germline, CDR1 is SGHNT, CDR2 YYREEE (reference sequence). This CDR3 contains 18 residues. Trimming left V 1 base short and J 5 bases short, with 22 bases between. CDR3 coding DNA: TGTGCCAGCAGCTTGTTTTATAAGATCGAGGTTGCGGACAATGAGCAGTTCTTC. Encoded protein: CASSLFYKIEVADNEQFF. The full variable domain, its missing parts supplied by reference TRBV5-4 and TRBJ2-1, is ETGVTQSPTHLIKTRGQQVTLRCSSQSGHNTVSWYQQALGQGPQFIFQYYREEENGRGNFPPRFSGLQFPNYSSELNVNALELDDSALYLCASSLFYKIEVADNEQFFGPGTRLTVL.

V usage is TRBV18 and J usage is TRBJ1-2; no clear D gene. Germline-derived CDR1 and CDR2 are KGHSH and LQKENI. V lost 3 bases and J lost 1, with 12 bases in between. CDR3 length: 15 amino acids. CDR3 in DNA: TGTGCCAGCTCACCCTTGGAGAGGTATAACTATGGCTACACCTTC. Protein product: CASSPLERYNYGYTF. Supplemented by reference TRBV18 and TRBJ1-2, the full variable domain reads NAGVMQNPRHLVRRRGQEARLRCSPMKGHSHVYWYRQLPEEGLKFMVYLQKENIIDESGMPKERFSAEFPKEGPSILRIQQVVRGDSAAYFCASSPLERYNYGYTFGSGTRLTVV.

The CDR3, as DNA: TGTGCCAGCAGTAAGGGACAGGGGAACACTGAAGCTTTCTTT. As protein: CASSKGQGNTEAFF. The V gene is TRBV6-1, the J gene TRBJ1-1; 9 bases align to TRBD1. Germline V lookup: CDR1 MNHNS, CDR2 SASEGT. After removal of 5 bases from V and 1 base from J, the junction contained 2 bases not matched to a gene. The CDR3 runs 14 residues.

This clone was observed a handful of times. The CDR3 DNA reads TGTGCCAGCAGCCAAGGGAAAGGCACTGAAGCTTTCTTT. Translation gives CASSQGKGTEAFF. The V gene is TRBV4-2, the J gene TRBJ1-1; D is unclear. The ends were cut back, 1 base at V and 4 bases at J, with 7 bases in the middle. CDR1 is LGHNA, CDR2 YNFKEQ, per germline. The CDR3 has 13 residues.

This clone occurred once. The chain is built from TRBV27 and TRBJ1-5, with TRBD1 matching over 7 bases. Germline V gene sequence: CDR1 MNHEY, CDR2 SMNVEV (reference sequence). This CDR3 spans 15 amino acids. J was trimmed by 7 bases and V by 5 bases; bases with no gene match: 11. The CDR3 DNA sequence: TGTGCCAGCAGTCCACAGGGGAGGTTTGACCAGCCCCAGCATTTT. This sequence encodes CASSPQGRFDQPQHF.

The rearrangement links TRBV7-9 to TRBJ1-3; TRBD1 matches at 8 bases. CDR1 is SEHNR and CDR2 is FQNEAQ in the germline V gene (reference sequence). The CDR3 loop spans 17 amino acids. Trimming took 5 bases from V and 1 from J; bases not matched to a gene: 10. In DNA form, the CDR3 reads TGTGCCAGCAGCATACCGACAGGGGATGCTTCTGGAAACACCATATATTTT. This sequence encodes CASSIPTGDASGNTIYF.

This clone appeared a few times. The genes are TRBV2 and TRBJ1-6, with TRBD1 matching 8 bases. The CDR3 extends over 15 amino acids. Germline V gives CDR1 SNHLY, CDR2 FYNNEI. V was clipped by 6 bases and J by 8 bases; unmatched bases: 9. The chain's CDR3 is CASSQRQGRDSPLHF. The DNA for the CDR3 is TGTGCCAGCAGCCAAAGACAGGGGCGGGATTCACCCCTCCACTTT.

The V call is TRBV10-3, the J call TRBJ2-1; TRBD2 aligns across 14 bases. From germline, CDR1 is ENHRY and CDR2 SYGVKD. The CDR3 has 16 residues. J was trimmed by 4 bases and V by 5 bases; bases with no gene match: 4. The CDR3 loop is CAISPGLAGAYNEQFF. CDR3 nucleotide sequence: TGTGCCATCAGTCCGGGACTAGCGGGGGCTTACAATGAGCAGTTCTTC.

J is TRBJ1-6 and V is TRBV4-3; D gene uncertain. The CDR3 sequence is 17 residues long. V lost 0 bases and J 6 bases, leaving 15 bases between the germline ends. The germline V gene encodes CDR1 LGHNA and CDR2 YSLEER. In DNA form, the CDR3 reads TGCGCCAGCAGCCAAGAGATGGGCGCAGGTCTTAATTCACCCCTCCACTTT. It codes for CASSQEMGAGLNSPLHF.

This clone has a single count. J is TRBJ2-1 and V is TRBV7-9, with D possibly being TRBD1 (5 bases). CDR3 length: 12 amino acids. Germline lookup yields CDR1 SEHNR and CDR2 FQNEAQ (reference sequence). The ends were cut back, 6 bases at V and 6 bases at J, with 9 bases in the middle. The CDR3 reads CASSATGNEQFF. As DNA, the CDR3 is TGTGCCAGCAGTGCCACAGGCAATGAGCAGTTCTTC.

The J gene is TRBJ1-2, the V gene TRBV9, with D hard to call. Per germline, CDR1 SGDLS and CDR2 YYNGEE. Trimming took off 4 bases at V and 4 bases at J, with 20 bases between the two ends. The CDR3 covers 16 residues. The CDR3 loop is CASSTSDTPRIYGYTF. The CDR3 coding sequence is TGTGCCAGCAGCACATCCGACACCCCACGAATCTATGGCTACACCTTC.

This clone was counted a few times. V and J are TRBV12-5 and TRBJ1-1; no definite D call. Germline V gene sequence: CDR1 LGHNT, CDR2 FRNRAP. Trimming shortened V by 5 bases and J by 0 bases, and 10 bases separated the two germline ends. The length of the CDR3 is 14 residues. CDR3 loop: CASGTGGMNTEAFF. The CDR3, as DNA: TGTGCTAGTGGTACGGGTGGAATGAACACTGAAGCTTTCTTT.

In its sample, this clone was seen a few times. CDR3 nucleotide sequence: TGTGCCAGCTCACCGGGGCCACCTGAAAAACTGTTTTTT. It encodes CASSPGPPEKLFF. V usage is TRBV18 and J usage is TRBJ1-4, with a possible D match to TRBD1 (5 bases). Germline lookup yields CDR1 KGHSH and CDR2 LQKENI. CDR3 length equals 13 residues. V lost 3 bases and J 7 bases, leaving 9 bases between the germline ends.

This clone was recorded a few times. CDR3 nucleotides: TGTGCCAGCAGTGACAGGGACACCGGGGAGCTGTTTTTT. Encoded protein: CASSDRDTGELFF. This sequence joins TRBV6-4 and TRBJ2-2; D remains ambiguous. V dropped 2 bases and J dropped 3 bases, with 4 bases sitting between them. The CDR3 has 13 residues. Germline V gives CDR1 MRHNA, CDR2 SNTAGT.

This rearrangement joins TRBV5-1 to TRBJ2-7; TRBD2 might be the D (5 bases). Trimming left V 0 bases short and J 3 bases short, with 7 bases between. There are 13 residues in the CDR3. CDR1 and CDR2 from the germline V gene are SGHRS and YFSETQ. CDR3 DNA sequence: TGCGCCAGCAGCTTGGTTGCGGGCTACGAGCAGTACTTC. This sequence encodes CASSLVAGYEQYF.

The V gene is TRBV28, the J gene TRBJ1-4; unclear D gene. The V and J ends lost 1 base and 0 bases respectively, with 9 bases between them. The germline V gene encodes CDR1 MDHEN and CDR2 SYDVKM. The length of the CDR3 is 16 residues. The CDR3 here is CASSLYGVSTNEKLFF. In nucleotides, the CDR3 is TGTGCCAGCAGTTTATACGGGGTTTCAACTAATGAAAAACTGTTTTTT.

The V gene is TRBV19, the J gene TRBJ2-5; 9 nucleotides match TRBD1. The CDR3 sequence is 17 residues long. CDR1 LNHDA and CDR2 SQIVND come from the germline V gene (reference sequence). Trimming at V came to 6 bases and at J to 2 bases, leaving 13 bases not matched to a gene. The CDR3 loop reads CASSSPPGTGLQETQYF. Here the CDR3 DNA reads TGTGCCAGTAGCTCGCCCCCCGGGACAGGGTTACAAGAGACCCAGTACTTC.

In this sample, this clone is medium-sized. V usage is TRBV5-4 and J usage is TRBJ1-2; 8 bases are shared with TRBD1. Germline assignment: CDR1 SGHNT and CDR2 YYREEE (reference sequence). CDR3 length equals 14 residues. Trimming took 5 bases from V and 1 from J; bases not matched to a gene: 4. The CDR3 protein is CASSSGGRNYGYTF. DNA of the CDR3: TGTGCCAGCAGTTCAGGGGGCCGTAACTATGGCTACACCTTC. Full variable domain (missing parts from reference TRBV5-4 and TRBJ1-2): ETGVTQSPTHLIKTRGQQVTLRCSSQSGHNTVSWYQQALGQGPQFIFQYYREEENGRGNFPPRFSGLQFPNYSSELNVNALELDDSALYLCASSSGGRNYGYTFGSGTRLTVV.